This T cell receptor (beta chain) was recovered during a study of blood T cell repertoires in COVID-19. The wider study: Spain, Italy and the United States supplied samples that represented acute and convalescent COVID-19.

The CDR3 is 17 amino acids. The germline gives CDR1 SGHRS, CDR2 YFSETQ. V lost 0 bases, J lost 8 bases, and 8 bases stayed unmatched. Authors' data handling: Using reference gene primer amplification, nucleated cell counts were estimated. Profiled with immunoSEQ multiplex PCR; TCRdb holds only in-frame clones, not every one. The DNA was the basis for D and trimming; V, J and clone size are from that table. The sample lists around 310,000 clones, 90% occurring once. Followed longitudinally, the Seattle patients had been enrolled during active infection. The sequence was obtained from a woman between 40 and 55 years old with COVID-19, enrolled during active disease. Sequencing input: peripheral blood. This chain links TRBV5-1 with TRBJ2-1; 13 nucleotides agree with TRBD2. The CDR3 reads CASSLGLAGGTVDEQFF. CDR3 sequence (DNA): TGCGCCAGCAGCTTGGGACTAGCGGGGGGTACCGTCGATGAGCAGTTCTTC.